Listed here are 28 T cell receptor beta chains from one sample, sequenced in a study of regulatory T cells in long-lasting Graves disease. Indicated time point: newly diagnosed GD, antithyroid drugs for less than 3 months. RNA isolated from PBMCs was used to make the TCR library. Both iRepertoire HTBI primers and Arm-PCR of CDR3 regions were used to build the TCR beta libraries. TCRdb passed the multiplex PCR reads through MiXCR, listing each CDR3 protein once. The profile shows 450,000 to 700,000 distinct CDR3 sequences, roughly 14% of them singletons. The sample was also linked to a second study, of T cells in Graves' hyperthyroidism and ophthalmopathy.

The sequencing here drew on peripheral blood mononuclear cells (PBMCs), taken at new diagnosis, from a patient treated with antithyroid drugs. Receptor source: a man aged 25 to 40 with Graves disease.

In its sample, this clonotype was seen once. The junction shows a germline mismatch at one end, possibly a read error. The J gene is TRBJ2-7, the V gene TRBV4-1; D may be TRBD2 (6 bases). Germline assignment: CDR1 MGHRA and CDR2 YSYEKL. This CDR3 has 13 amino acids. The CDR3 bases are TGCGCCAGCAGCCAAGAGCAGACGACTAGACGACGCTTC. Residues: CASSQEQTTRRRF.

Ten or more counts support this clonotype. The genes are TRBV12-3 or TRBV12-4 and TRBJ1-2; perhaps TRBD1 as D (5 bases). The V end lost 4 bases, the J end lost 3 bases, and 9 bases lay between the germline ends. The CDR3 is 13 amino acids. As DNA, the CDR3 is TGTGCCAGCAGTTCCAGGGAACACTATGGCTACACCTTC. It specifies CASSSREHYGYTF.

The chain combines TRBV27 with TRBJ1-1; D is uncertain. The ends were cut back, 2 bases at V and 0 bases at J, with 13 bases in the middle. CDR3 size: 16 residues. CDR1 and CDR2 (germline): MNHEY, SMNVEV (reference sequence). The CDR3 sequence is CASSLIPAYMNTEAFF. The CDR3 DNA is TGTGCCAGCAGTTTAATTCCAGCTTACATGAACACTGAAGCTTTCTTT.

This clonotype was observed at least ten times. The V gene is TRBV29-1, the J gene TRBJ2-3, with 11 bases that match TRBD2. This CDR3 contains 14 residues. With V trimmed by 6 bases and J by 1 base, 3 bases remained unmatched. The germline V gene encodes CDR1 SQVTM and CDR2 ANQGSEA. The CDR3 reads CSVKGLAGTDTQYF. In nucleotides, the CDR3 is TGCAGCGTGAAGGGACTAGCGGGCACAGATACGCAGTATTTT.

With regard to this clonotype: Since a much larger clone is just one base distant, this may be a read error. CDR3 region: CSARALSGEADTQYF. The CDR3 bases are TGCAGTGCTAGGGCACTATCGGGAGAAGCAGATACGCAGTATTTT. The J gene is TRBJ2-3, the V gene TRBV20-1, with D tentatively TRBD2 (6 bases). CDR3 length equals 15 residues. Germline CDR1 and CDR2: DFQATT and SNEGSKA (reference sequence). Trimming shortened V by 3 bases and J by 4 bases, and 17 bases separated the two germline ends.

This clonotype was recorded at least ten times. The rearrangement uses TRBV15 and TRBJ2-3; 7 bases agree with TRBD2. Germline V gene sequence: CDR1 LNHNV, CDR2 YYDKDF (reference sequence). V shed 0 bases, J shed 4 bases, and the junction held 7 bases outside the gene matches. The CDR3 is 16 residues long. Here the CDR3 DNA reads TGTGCCACCAGCAGAGATTCTGGACTAGTGGCAGATACGCAGTATTTT. As protein: CATSRDSGLVADTQYF.

This clonotype came up many times. V is TRBV5-1 and J is TRBJ2-1, with 10 nucleotides matching TRBD1. J gave up 6 bases and V 5 bases, and 8 bases lay outside the gene matches. The CDR3 is made up of 15 amino acids. Germline V lookup: CDR1 SGHRS, CDR2 YFSETQ. The CDR3 protein is CASRPRDRGINEQFF. For the CDR3, the DNA is TGCGCCAGCAGGCCCCGGGACAGGGGTATCAATGAGCAGTTCTTC.

In its sample, this clonotype was seen many times. V gene TRBV7-8 combines with J gene TRBJ2-2; a weak D match, TRBD2 (5 bases). Germline CDR1 reads SGHVS; CDR2 reads FQNEAQ. Trimming took 4 bases from V and 3 from J, leaving 18 bases between them. CDR3 length: 17 amino acids. For the CDR3, the DNA is TGTGCCAGCAGCTCGGTGGGTCTTGGAGGTGACACCGGGGAGCTGTTTTTT. Translation gives CASSSVGLGGDTGELFF.

This clonotype was picked up many times. V gene TRBV2 combines with J gene TRBJ2-7, with D perhaps TRBD1 (7 bases). The CDR3 has 14 residues. Trimming removed 6 bases from V and 7 bases from J, with 19 bases in between. Germline lookup yields CDR1 SNHLY and CDR2 FYNNEI. CDR3 sequence reads: CASSTFRGADEQYF. CDR3 DNA sequence: TGTGCCAGCAGCACTTTCAGGGGGGCGGATGAGCAGTACTTC.

The rearrangement joins TRBV20-1 to TRBJ2-1; 14 positions agree with TRBD2. The V and J ends lost 3 bases and 7 bases, in that order; junction bases with no gene match: 5. This CDR3 spans 15 amino acids. Germline CDR1 is DFQATT and CDR2 is SNEGSKA (reference sequence). As DNA, the CDR3 is TGCAGTGCTAGGGGACTAGCGGGAGCAGGTAATGAGCAGTTCTTC. It is translated as CSARGLAGAGNEQFF.

This clonotype was observed many times. The J gene is TRBJ1-4, the V gene TRBV11-2; D remains ambiguous. V dropped 4 bases and J dropped 5 bases, with 8 bases sitting between them. Germline-derived CDR1 and CDR2 are SGHAT and FQNNGV. CDR3 size: 13 residues. The CDR3 DNA is TGTGCCAGCAGCTCACTCCTCAATGAAAAACTGTTTTTT. Its protein is CASSSLLNEKLFF.

As regards this clonotype: A far larger clone is a single base away, which makes a read error likely. The conserved final phenylalanine or tryptophan is absent from the CDR3, which likely points to a read error. The rearrangement uses TRBV5-5 and TRBJ2-3; D unclear. Trimming cost V 0 bases and J 0 bases, with 5 bases left between them. Germline CDR1 and CDR2: SGHKS and YYEKEE (reference sequence). The CDR3 has 14 amino acids. CDR3 nucleotides: TGTGCCAGCAGCTTGGCTGACAGCACAGATACGCAGTATTAT. It specifies CASSLADSTDTQYY.

This clonotype came up many times. V and J are TRBV27 and TRBJ2-3; TRBD2 aligns across 8 bases. This CDR3 comprises 13 residues. V was clipped by 10 bases and J by 1 base; unmatched bases: 4. Germline loops: CDR1 MNHEY, CDR2 SMNVEV (reference sequence). The CDR3 DNA follows: TGTGCCACCCAACTAGCGGGCACAGATACGCAGTATTTT. Translation: CATQLAGTDTQYF.

At least ten counts were recorded for this clonotype. The V call is TRBV20-1, the J call TRBJ2-3, with D uncertain. Per germline, CDR1 DFQATT and CDR2 SNEGSKA (reference sequence). The CDR3 length is 11 residues. V was trimmed by 3 bases and J by 6 bases, leaving 7 bases between them. The chain's CDR3 is CSASFRDTQYF. CDR3 nucleotide sequence: TGCAGTGCTAGTTTTAGGGATACGCAGTATTTT.

At least ten counts were recorded for this clonotype. V usage is TRBV20-1 and J usage is TRBJ2-7; the match to TRBD2 covers 11 bases. CDR3 length: 14 residues. Germline trimming cut 3 bases from V and 6 bases from J; bases unmatched to any gene: 7. Germline CDR1 reads DFQATT; CDR2 reads SNEGSKA (reference sequence). CDR3 nucleotide sequence: TGCAGTGCTAGGCCTCCTCTAGCGGGAGGCGAGCAGTACTTC. It specifies CSARPPLAGGEQYF.

This clonotype came up many times. This chain joins TRBV20-1 and TRBJ2-7, with TRBD1 matching 7 bases. The germline CDR1 and CDR2 sequences are DFQATT and SNEGSKA (reference sequence). J was trimmed by 4 bases and V by 3 bases; bases with no gene match: 9. CDR3 size: 14 residues. The CDR3 region is CSARDNRGSYEQYF. In DNA form, the CDR3 reads TGCAGTGCTAGGGATAACAGGGGCTCATACGAGCAGTACTTC.

This clonotype was observed a handful of times. V usage is TRBV5-1 and J usage is TRBJ1-6, with 7 bases that match TRBD1. The junction had 5 bases not matched to a gene; V was cut back by 4 bases and J by 7 bases. CDR1 is SGHRS and CDR2 is YFSETQ in the germline V gene. This CDR3 region has 14 residues. This CDR3 is CASSVQGENSPLHF. The DNA of the CDR3 is TGCGCCAGCAGCGTGCAGGGGGAGAATTCACCCCTCCACTTT.

This clonotype came up many times. This chain connects TRBV6-1 to TRBJ2-5; the D gene is possibly TRBD2 (5 bases). The germline V gene has CDR1 MNHNS and CDR2 SASEGT. Between the trimmed V and J ends, which lost 7 bases and 4 bases, there was a span of 7 bases. The CDR3 loop spans 11 amino acids. The CDR3 reads CASISGETQYF. CDR3 nucleotide sequence: TGTGCCAGCATAAGCGGAGAGACCCAGTACTTC.

This clonotype has at least ten counts. This chain connects TRBV2 to TRBJ1-5; 7 bases map to TRBD1. Germline CDR1 and CDR2: SNHLY and FYNNEI. The CDR3 loop spans 15 amino acids. Trimming removed 5 bases from V and 7 bases from J; junction bases left unmatched: 11. DNA for the CDR3: TGTGCCAGCAGTCCGGGCCAAGGGGGCGGACAGCCCCAGCATTTT. It encodes CASSPGQGGGQPQHF.

This clonotype was detected many times. The chain links TRBV13 to TRBJ2-7; D could derive from TRBD1 or TRBD2 (5 bases each). V dropped 6 bases and J dropped 4 bases, with 16 bases sitting between them. The CDR3 runs to 14 residues. Germline lookup yields CDR1 PRHDT and CDR2 FYEKMQ (reference sequence). CDR3 sequence reads: CASSRGRRYYEQYF. The CDR3 region has the DNA TGTGCCAGCAGTCGGGGACGACGGTATTACGAGCAGTACTTC.

This clonotype showed up many times. V gene TRBV7-2 combines with J gene TRBJ2-1; possible D gene TRBD1, 6 bases. Trimming pared 10 bases from V and 4 bases from J, leaving 17 bases between. The CDR3 has 14 amino acids. Germline V CDR1 and CDR2: SGHTA, FQGNSA. The CDR3 loop is CAIPNQGLYNEQFF. Here the CDR3 DNA reads TGTGCCATCCCTAACCAGGGGCTTTACAATGAGCAGTTCTTC.

The table lists this clonotype with a few counts. The V and J genes are TRBV27 and TRBJ2-2, with TRBD1 identical over 8 bases. The CDR3 spans 12 residues. Germline CDR1 MNHEY, CDR2 SMNVEV (reference sequence). V trimming: 8 bases; J trimming: 8 bases; junction bases outside the gene matches: 4. The CDR3 DNA reads as TGTGCCAGCTGGACAGGGTTTGGGGAGCTGTTTTTT. It encodes CASWTGFGELFF.

This clonotype was seen a few times. The genes are TRBV30 and TRBJ2-1; 7 bases map to TRBD2. The CDR3 runs to 12 residues. The ends lost 0 bases at V and 10 bases at J; junction bases unmatched: 3. CDR1 GTSNPN and CDR2 SVGIG come from the germline V gene (reference sequence). The CDR3 DNA reads TGTGCCTGGAGTGTAGGGACTACAGAGCAGTTCTTC. It yields the protein CAWSVGTTEQFF.

The chain joins TRBV11-2 to TRBJ2-2; TRBD1 might be the D (6 bases). The CDR3 spans 13 residues. CDR1 is SGHAT, CDR2 FQNNGV, per germline. Trimming took off 3 bases at V and 6 bases at J, with 8 bases between the two ends. The DNA of the CDR3 is TGTGCCAGCAGCTTCACAGGGCCCGGGGAGCTGTTTTTT. It encodes CASSFTGPGELFF.

V and J are TRBV4-1 and TRBJ1-3; D is ambiguous. The germline gives CDR1 MGHRA, CDR2 YSYEKL. V gave up 2 bases and J gave up 4 bases, with 6 bases separating them. This CDR3 is built from 13 residues. CDR3 DNA: TGCGCCAGCAGCCAATTGTTGGGAAACACCATATATTTT. As protein: CASSQLLGNTIYF.

In its sample, this clonotype was seen a few times. V is TRBV5-1 and J is TRBJ1-2; unclear D gene. This CDR3 is 16 amino acids long. CDR1 and CDR2 (germline): SGHRS, YFSETQ. V gave up 1 base and J gave up 2 bases, with 15 bases separating them. The CDR3 DNA reads TGCGCCAGCAGCTTGTGGCAGGTGGGATCCAACTATGGCTACACCTTC. Encoded protein: CASSLWQVGSNYGYTF.

This clonotype was recorded a few times. The rearrangement links TRBV5-5 to TRBJ2-5; TRBD1 or TRBD2 may be the D gene (6 bases each). Germline lookup yields CDR1 SGHKS and CDR2 YYEKEE (reference sequence). Trimming took 4 bases from V and 5 from J, leaving 15 bases between them. The CDR3 consists of 14 residues. This CDR3 reads CASSPGGGLETQYF. As DNA, the CDR3 is TGTGCCAGCAGCCCTGGTGGGGGGCTGGAGACCCAGTACTTC. Using reference TRBV5-5 and TRBJ2-5 for the parts outside the CDR3, the full variable domain is DAGVTQSPTHLIKTRGQQVTLRCSPISGHKSVSWYQQVLGQGPQFIFQYYEKEERGRGNFPDRFSARQFPNYSSELNVNALLLGDSALYLCASSPGGGLETQYFGPGTRLLVL.

This clonotype was seen many times. This chain links TRBV11-3 with TRBJ2-5, with TRBD2 identical over 10 bases. The CDR3 contains 15 residues. The germline V gene encodes CDR1 SGHNT and CDR2 YENEEA. V gave up 5 bases and J gave up 2 bases; unmatched junction bases: 5. The CDR3 sequence is CASSRLAGAQETQYF. The CDR3 coding sequence is TGTGCCAGCAGCCGACTAGCGGGTGCTCAAGAGACCCAGTACTTC.